This TCR beta chain was retrieved from a study of cytomegalovirus exposure and HLA in healthy donors. On this clone: Its specificity is unknown.

The CDR3 covers 15 residues. Trimming left V 5 bases short and J 4 bases short, with 17 bases between. Germline CDR1 is SGHTA and CDR2 is FQGNSA. Primers for the PCR totalled 60 Vbeta and 13 Jbeta. Sequenced by immunoSEQ multiplex PCR; TCRdb stores in-frame clones only, minus some. The sample holds approximately 160,000 clones, around four fifths seen once. Study results and limitations: Follow-up analysis later connected one missense variant in DCLRE1C with trimming of TCR beta V- and J-genes. Some V segments (TRBV6-2 and TRBV6-3 among them) were excluded as indistinguishable. Further analysis was carried out later, and it showed several of the most significant clusters appearing linked to common viral pathogens. Associated with cytomegalovirus, according to the listing, were 170 or so TCR beta chains.

The chain joins TRBV7-2 to TRBJ2-5; tentative D call: TRBD2 (7 bases). The sequence was collected from a man aged 45 to 65 in good health and CMV-seropositive. Source material: PBMCs. The CDR3 DNA reads TGTGCCAGCAGCCGAACCCTAGGGGGGGGAGAGACCCAGTACTTC. Residues: CASSRTLGGGETQYF.